Following are 22 T cell receptor beta chains from one sample sequenced in a study of early T cells in non-severe SARS-CoV-2 infection. One entry per CDR3 protein results from TCRdb running MiXCR on the 5' RACE reads. The table includes 55,000 to 80,000 distinct CDR3 sequences, more than 9.5% detected once. Source: whole blood, taken at baseline. The receptors were gathered from an adult who was a healthcare worker with PCR-confirmed SARS-CoV-2 infection or an uninfected control (not recorded which).

In this sample, this clonotype turned up many times. The chain couples TRBV5-1 to TRBJ2-3; D unclear. Germline-derived CDR1 and CDR2 are SGHRS and YFSETQ. This CDR3 is built from 13 residues. Trimming took 0 bases from V and 5 from J, leaving 7 bases between them. CDR3 coding DNA: TGCGCCAGCAGCTTGGTTACGGAAGATACGCAGTATTTT. It specifies CASSLVTEDTQYF.

V usage is TRBV7-6 and J usage is TRBJ2-3; no clear D. CDR1 and CDR2 from the germline V gene are SGHVS and FNYEAQ. V lost 1 base, J lost 7 bases, and 9 bases lay in between. The CDR3 extends over 13 amino acids. For the CDR3, the DNA is TGTGCCAGCAGCTTAGGGGAATCCAATACGCAGTATTTT. It is translated as CASSLGESNTQYF.

This clonotype has a handful of counts. The chain carries TRBV2 and TRBJ2-7, with TRBD2 identical over 13 bases. This CDR3 is built from 15 residues. CDR1 and CDR2 from the germline V gene are SNHLY and FYNNEI. Trimming removed 6 bases from V and 3 bases from J; junction bases left unmatched: 5. CDR3 sequence: CASRHRTSGSYEQYF. The CDR3 nucleotides are TGTGCCAGCAGACACCGGACTAGCGGGAGCTACGAGCAGTACTTC.

This clonotype was found many times. CDR3 bases: TGTGCCAGCAGCCAAGACGCAGCCAGGGCATTGGAGACCCAGTACTTC. Its translation is CASSQDAARALETQYF. The J gene is TRBJ2-5, the V gene TRBV3-1, with D possibly being TRBD1 (5 bases). CDR3 length: 16 amino acids. The germline CDR1 and CDR2 sequences are LGHDT and YNNKEL (reference sequence). V lost 0 bases and J 5 bases, leaving 16 bases between the germline ends.

This clonotype occurred many times. CDR3 in amino acids: CASSLVGADEQYF. CDR3 sequence (DNA): TGTGCCAGCAGCTTGGTAGGGGCCGACGAGCAGTACTTC. The chain carries TRBV5-4 and TRBJ2-7, with D possibly being TRBD1 (5 bases). V was shortened by 0 bases and J by 5 bases, with 9 bases between the two germline ends. Looked up from germline, CDR1 is SGHNT and CDR2 is YYREEE (reference sequence). This CDR3 is built from 13 residues.

The V call is TRBV5-5, the J call TRBJ1-4; D is unresolved. This CDR3 spans 12 amino acids. Trimming shortened V by 2 bases and J by 7 bases, and 6 bases separated the two germline ends. Germline V gene lookup returns CDR1 SGHKS and CDR2 YYEKEE (reference sequence). The DNA of the CDR3 is TGTGCCAGCAGCTTTTCGGGTGAAAAACTGTTTTTT. Its translation is CASSFSGEKLFF.

This clonotype was detected ten times or more. The J gene is TRBJ2-1, the V gene TRBV12-3 or TRBV12-4; the D gene is possibly TRBD1 (6 bases). The CDR3 is 14 residues long. V lost 7 bases, J lost 0 bases, and 10 bases lay in between. The CDR3 nucleotides read TGTGCCAGCATGGGGGCTGGCTCCTACAATGAGCAGTTCTTC. It is translated as CASMGAGSYNEQFF.

V gene TRBV6-1 combines with J gene TRBJ2-3; 9 bases align to TRBD1. The CDR3 loop spans 13 amino acids. Germline assignment: CDR1 MNHNS and CDR2 SASEGT. V shed 6 bases, J shed 7 bases, and the junction held 5 bases outside the gene matches. In DNA form, the CDR3 reads TGTGCCAGCAGGGACAGGGGATGGAATACGCAGTATTTT. Translation gives CASRDRGWNTQYF.

The chain is built from TRBV4-1 and TRBJ2-3, with 11 positions matching TRBD2. In germline, CDR1 is MGHRA, CDR2 YSYEKL. The CDR3 runs to 15 residues. V gave up 0 bases and J gave up 6 bases; unmatched junction bases: 2. CDR3 residues: CASSQELAGEDTQYF. The CDR3 DNA follows: TGCGCCAGCAGCCAAGAACTAGCGGGAGAGGATACGCAGTATTTT.

The sample holds a few counts of this clonotype. The chain uses TRBV11-3 and TRBJ2-1, with 8 positions matching TRBD2. J gave up 5 bases and V 5 bases, and 8 bases lay outside the gene matches. Germline lookup yields CDR1 SGHNT and CDR2 YENEEA. The CDR3 loop spans 15 amino acids. CDR3 in DNA: TGTGCCAGCAGCCGAGGACTAGCTAGGGACAATGAGCAGTTCTTC. Its protein is CASSRGLARDNEQFF.

This clonotype was found a few times. The chain couples TRBV24-1 to TRBJ2-1; 12 bases map to TRBD2. The junction had 4 bases not matched to a gene; V was cut back by 4 bases and J by 7 bases. CDR3 length: 15 amino acids. Germline V gene lookup returns CDR1 KGHDR and CDR2 SFDVKD. CDR3 region: CATSETSGRENEQFF. The CDR3 DNA reads as TGTGCCACCAGTGAGACTAGCGGGAGAGAAAATGAGCAGTTCTTC.

Many counts were recorded for this clonotype. The rearrangement joins TRBV20-1 to TRBJ2-5; 14 nucleotides match TRBD2. The V and J ends lost 6 bases and 1 base, in that order; junction bases with no gene match: 4. Germline CDR1 reads DFQATT; CDR2 reads SNEGSKA (reference sequence). This CDR3 has 15 amino acids. The CDR3 region has the DNA TGCAGTGCGACCGGGACTAGCGGGAGCCAAGAGACCCAGTACTTC. Translated: CSATGTSGSQETQYF.

This clonotype occurred many times. This chain connects TRBV7-6 to TRBJ2-1; D is uncertain. V gave up 5 bases and J gave up 6 bases, with 20 bases separating them. The CDR3 is 16 amino acids. The germline V gene encodes CDR1 SGHVS and CDR2 FNYEAQ. The CDR3 region is CASSSRELLYSNEQFF. For the CDR3, the DNA is TGTGCCAGCAGCAGTAGAGAGTTACTATATAGCAATGAGCAGTTCTTC.

The V call is TRBV29-1, the J call TRBJ2-1, with D uncertain. V lost 5 bases to trimming and J lost 2 bases, with 13 bases between them. From germline, CDR1 is SQVTM and CDR2 ANQGSEA. This CDR3 comprises 14 residues. The CDR3 spells CSVKGLKTYNEQFF. The CDR3 region has the DNA TGCAGCGTTAAAGGTCTCAAAACCTACAATGAGCAGTTCTTC.

V and J are TRBV7-6 and TRBJ2-5, with 8 bases fitting TRBD2. CDR1 and CDR2 from the germline V gene are SGHVS and FNYEAQ. V trimming: 4 bases; J trimming: 2 bases; junction bases outside the gene matches: 12. CDR3 length equals 17 residues. For the CDR3, the DNA is TGTGCCAGCAGCTCTAGCCAACGACTAGCGAATCAAGAGACCCAGTACTTC. Protein sequence: CASSSSQRLANQETQYF.

CDR3 coding DNA: TGTGCCAGCAGGCGGACAGGGGTGGGGGAGACCCAGTACTTC. This translates into CASRRTGVGETQYF. This rearrangement joins TRBV12-3 or TRBV12-4 to TRBJ2-5, with 9 bases matching TRBD1. V shed 6 bases and J 5 bases; nucleotides not matched to a gene: 7. The CDR3 runs 14 residues.

This clonotype was picked up a small number of times. This sequence joins TRBV6-2 or TRBV6-3 and TRBJ2-1, with 8 positions matching TRBD2. Trimming at V came to 4 bases and at J to 9 bases, leaving 8 bases not matched to a gene. This CDR3 is 14 amino acids long. The V gene's germline CDR1 is MNHEY and CDR2 SVGEGT. The CDR3 protein is CASSSPGLGIEQFF. DNA for the CDR3: TGTGCCAGCAGTTCACCGGGACTAGGCATTGAGCAGTTCTTC.

This clonotype has more than one count but fewer than ten. The chain has TRBV24-1 and TRBJ2-1; TRBD1 agrees at 8 bases. The CDR3 consists of 13 residues. Germline CDR1 reads KGHDR; CDR2 reads SFDVKD. V shed 6 bases and J 6 bases; nucleotides not matched to a gene: 3. The CDR3 region is CATSLTGVNEQFF. The CDR3 nucleotides read TGTGCCACCAGTTTGACAGGGGTCAATGAGCAGTTCTTC.

This clonotype has only a few counts. The chain carries TRBV29-1 and TRBJ2-5; D remains unclear. V lost 0 bases and J 4 bases, leaving 12 bases between the germline ends. In germline, CDR1 is SQVTM, CDR2 ANQGSEA. This CDR3 has 14 residues. The CDR3: CSVEDLANRETQYF. Here the CDR3 DNA reads TGCAGCGTTGAAGATCTCGCCAACCGAGAGACCCAGTACTTC.

A word on this clonotype: A much larger clone lies one base from this, so it may be a read error. The chain joins TRBV6-2 or TRBV6-3 to TRBJ1-1, with D possibly matching TRBD1 (6 bases). The CDR3 totals 12 residues. Germline CDR1 and CDR2: MNHEY and SVGEGT. The CDR3 DNA sequence: TGTGCCAGCAACAGGGCGAACTCTGAAGCTTTCTTT. This translates into CASNRANSEAFF.

This clonotype has at least ten counts. CDR3 in DNA: TGTGCCAGCAGCGACGGGCCATCAAACTATGGCTACACCTTC. Translated, it gives CASSDGPSNYGYTF. The rearrangement uses TRBV11-3 and TRBJ1-2, with D unclear. The V end was cut by 5 bases, the J end by 2 bases, with 12 bases between. The CDR3 covers 14 residues. Germline CDR1 and CDR2: SGHNT and YENEEA.

This clonotype has ten or more counts. The chain couples TRBV6-5 to TRBJ1-1; 7 nucleotides line up with TRBD1. The CDR3 covers 16 residues. The junction had 12 bases not matched to a gene; V was cut back by 7 bases and J by 1 base. Germline V lookup: CDR1 MNHEY, CDR2 SVGAGI. The CDR3 reads CASTGYRTGKNTEAFF. The CDR3 DNA reads TGTGCCAGCACGGGATATAGGACAGGAAAGAACACTGAAGCTTTCTTT.